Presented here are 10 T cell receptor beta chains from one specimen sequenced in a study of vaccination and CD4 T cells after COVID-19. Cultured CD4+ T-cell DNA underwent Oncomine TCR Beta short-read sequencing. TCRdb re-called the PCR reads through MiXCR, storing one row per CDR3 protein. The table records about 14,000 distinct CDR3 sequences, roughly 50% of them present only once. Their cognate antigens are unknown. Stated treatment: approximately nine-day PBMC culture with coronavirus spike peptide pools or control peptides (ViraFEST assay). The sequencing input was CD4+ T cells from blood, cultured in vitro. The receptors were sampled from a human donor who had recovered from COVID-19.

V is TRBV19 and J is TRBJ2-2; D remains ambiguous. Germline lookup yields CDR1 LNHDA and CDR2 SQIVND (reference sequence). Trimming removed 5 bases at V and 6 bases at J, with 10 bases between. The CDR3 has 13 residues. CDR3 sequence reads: CASSPHGAGELFF. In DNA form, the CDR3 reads TGTGCCAGTAGTCCCCATGGGGCCGGGGAGCTGTTTTTT.

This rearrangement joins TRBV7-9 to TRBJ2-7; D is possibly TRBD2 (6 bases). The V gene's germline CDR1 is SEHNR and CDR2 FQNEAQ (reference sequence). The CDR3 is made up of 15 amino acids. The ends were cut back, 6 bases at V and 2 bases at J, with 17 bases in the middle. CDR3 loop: CASRPKTGTPYEQYF. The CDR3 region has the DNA TGTGCCAGCAGACCTAAAACCGGGACTCCCTACGAGCAGTACTTC.

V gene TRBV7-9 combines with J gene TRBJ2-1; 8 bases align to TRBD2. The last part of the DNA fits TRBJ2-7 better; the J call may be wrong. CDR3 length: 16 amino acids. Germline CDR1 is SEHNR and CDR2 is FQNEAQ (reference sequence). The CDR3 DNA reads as TGTGCCAGCAGCCCCGGACTAGCTAGCATATTCTACGAGCAGTACTTC. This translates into CASSPGLASIFYEQYF.

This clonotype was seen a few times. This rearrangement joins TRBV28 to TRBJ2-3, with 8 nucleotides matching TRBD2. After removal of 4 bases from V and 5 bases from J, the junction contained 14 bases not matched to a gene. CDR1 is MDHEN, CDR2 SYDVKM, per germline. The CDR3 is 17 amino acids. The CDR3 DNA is TGTGCCAGCAGTTCGCCCAGGACTAGCCAGAATATAGATACGCAGTATTTT. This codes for CASSSPRTSQNIDTQYF.

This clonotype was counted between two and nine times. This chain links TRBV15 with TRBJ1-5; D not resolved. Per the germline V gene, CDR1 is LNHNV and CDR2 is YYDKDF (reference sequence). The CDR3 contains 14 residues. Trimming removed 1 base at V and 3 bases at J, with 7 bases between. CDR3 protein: CATSRAGFNQPQHF. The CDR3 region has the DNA TGTGCCACCAGCAGAGCTGGGTTCAATCAGCCCCAGCATTTT. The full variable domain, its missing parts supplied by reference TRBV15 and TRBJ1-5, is DAMVIQNPRYQVTQFGKPVTLSCSQTLNHNVMYWYQQKSSQAPKLLFHYYDKDFNNEADTPDNFQSRRPNTSFCFLDIRSPGLGDTAMYLCATSRAGFNQPQHFGDGTRLSIL.

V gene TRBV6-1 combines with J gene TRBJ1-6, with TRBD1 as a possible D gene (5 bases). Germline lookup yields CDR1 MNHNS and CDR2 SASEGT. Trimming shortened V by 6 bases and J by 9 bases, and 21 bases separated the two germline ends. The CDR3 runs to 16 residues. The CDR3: CASRLETGNGGSPLHF. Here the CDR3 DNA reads TGTGCCAGCAGATTAGAAACAGGAAACGGAGGTTCACCCCTCCACTTT.

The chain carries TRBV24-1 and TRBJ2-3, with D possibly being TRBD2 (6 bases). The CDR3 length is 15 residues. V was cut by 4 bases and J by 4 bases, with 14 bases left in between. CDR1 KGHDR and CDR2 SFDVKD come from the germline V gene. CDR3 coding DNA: TGTGCCACCAGTGACCCTAGCGCCGTCGCAGATACGCAGTATTTT. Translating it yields CATSDPSAVADTQYF.

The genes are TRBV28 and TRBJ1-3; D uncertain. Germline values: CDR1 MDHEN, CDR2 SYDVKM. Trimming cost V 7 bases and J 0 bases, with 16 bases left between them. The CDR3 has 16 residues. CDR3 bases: TGTGCCAGCACCCCACCCCACATCAACTCTGGAAACACCATATATTTT. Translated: CASTPPHINSGNTIYF. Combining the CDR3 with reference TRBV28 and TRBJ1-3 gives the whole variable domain DVKVTQSSRYLVKRTGEKVFLECVQDMDHENMFWYRQDPGLGLRLIYFSYDVKMKEKGDIPEGYSVSREKKERFSLILESASTNQTSMYLCASTPPHINSGNTIYFGEGSWLTVV.

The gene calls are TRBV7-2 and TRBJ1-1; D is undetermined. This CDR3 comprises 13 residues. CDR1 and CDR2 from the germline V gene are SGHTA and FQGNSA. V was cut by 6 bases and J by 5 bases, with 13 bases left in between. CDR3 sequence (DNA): TGTGCCAGCAGTTTAAATGGAGGGACTGAAGCTTTCTTT. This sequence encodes CASSLNGGTEAFF.

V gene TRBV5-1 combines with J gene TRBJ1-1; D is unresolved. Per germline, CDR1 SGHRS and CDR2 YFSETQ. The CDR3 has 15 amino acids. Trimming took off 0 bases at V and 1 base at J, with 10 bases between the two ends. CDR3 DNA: TGCGCCAGCAGCTTGGACGAGGGCGGGAACACTGAAGCTTTCTTT. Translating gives CASSLDEGGNTEAFF. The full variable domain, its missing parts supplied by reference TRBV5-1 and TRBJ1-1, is KAGVTQTPRYLIKTRGQQVTLSCSPISGHRSVSWYQQTPGQGLQFLFEYFSETQRNKGNFPGRFSGRQFSNSRSEMNVSTLELGDSALYLCASSLDEGGNTEAFFGQGTRLTVV.